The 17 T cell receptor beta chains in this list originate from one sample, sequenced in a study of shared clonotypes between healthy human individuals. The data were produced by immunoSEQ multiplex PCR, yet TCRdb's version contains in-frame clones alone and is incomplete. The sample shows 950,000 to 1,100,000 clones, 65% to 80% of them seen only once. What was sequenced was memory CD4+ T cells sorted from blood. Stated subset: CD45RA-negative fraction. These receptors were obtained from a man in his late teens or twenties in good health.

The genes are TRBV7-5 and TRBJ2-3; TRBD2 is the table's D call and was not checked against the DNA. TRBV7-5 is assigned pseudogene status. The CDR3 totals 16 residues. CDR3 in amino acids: CARSLDKERPTDTQYF. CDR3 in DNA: TGTGCCAGAAGCTTAGATAAGGAGCGGCCCACAGATACGCAGTATTTT.

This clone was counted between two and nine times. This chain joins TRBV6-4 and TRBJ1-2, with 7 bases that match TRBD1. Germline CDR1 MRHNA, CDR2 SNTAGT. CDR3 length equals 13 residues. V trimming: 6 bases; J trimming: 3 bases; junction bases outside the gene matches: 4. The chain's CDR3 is CASRTGSYYGYTF. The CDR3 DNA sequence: TGTGCCAGCAGGACAGGGAGTTACTATGGCTACACCTTC.

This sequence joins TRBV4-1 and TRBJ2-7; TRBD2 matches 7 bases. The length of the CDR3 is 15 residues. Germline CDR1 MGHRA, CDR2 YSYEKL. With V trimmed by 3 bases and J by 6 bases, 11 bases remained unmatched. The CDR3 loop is CASSQLPGGVGEQYF. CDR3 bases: TGCGCCAGCAGCCAGCTGCCGGGAGGAGTTGGCGAGCAGTACTTC.

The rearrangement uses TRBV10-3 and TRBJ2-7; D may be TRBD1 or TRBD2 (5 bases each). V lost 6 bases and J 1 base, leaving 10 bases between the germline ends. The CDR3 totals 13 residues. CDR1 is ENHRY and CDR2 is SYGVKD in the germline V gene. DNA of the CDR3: TGTGCCATCAGCGCTTGGGGGTCCTACGAGCAGTACTTC. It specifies CAISAWGSYEQYF.

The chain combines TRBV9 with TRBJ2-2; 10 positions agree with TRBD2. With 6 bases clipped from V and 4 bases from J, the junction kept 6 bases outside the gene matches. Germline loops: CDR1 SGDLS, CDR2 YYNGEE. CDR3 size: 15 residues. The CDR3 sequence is CASNPSGRGTGELFF. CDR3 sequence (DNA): TGTGCCAGCAACCCAAGCGGGAGGGGCACCGGGGAGCTGTTTTTT.

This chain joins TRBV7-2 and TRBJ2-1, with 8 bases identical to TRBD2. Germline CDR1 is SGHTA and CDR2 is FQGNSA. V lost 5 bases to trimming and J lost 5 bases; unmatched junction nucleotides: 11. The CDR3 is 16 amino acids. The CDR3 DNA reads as TGTGCCAGCAGCCCACGGGGGATAGCGGGAAACAATGAGCAGTTCTTC. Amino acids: CASSPRGIAGNNEQFF. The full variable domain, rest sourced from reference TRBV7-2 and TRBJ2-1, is GAGVSQSPSNKVTEKGKDVELRCDPISGHTALYWYRQSLGQGLEFLIYFQGNSAPDKSGLPSDRFSAERTGGSVSTLTIQRTQQEDSAVYLCASSPRGIAGNNEQFFGPGTRLTVL.

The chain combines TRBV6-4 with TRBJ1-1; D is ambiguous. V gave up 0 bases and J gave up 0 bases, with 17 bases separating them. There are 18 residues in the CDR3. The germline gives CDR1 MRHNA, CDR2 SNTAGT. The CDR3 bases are TGTGCCAGCAGTGACTCGACCGGATATCCCCATCTGAACACTGAAGCTTTCTTT. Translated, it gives CASSDSTGYPHLNTEAFF.

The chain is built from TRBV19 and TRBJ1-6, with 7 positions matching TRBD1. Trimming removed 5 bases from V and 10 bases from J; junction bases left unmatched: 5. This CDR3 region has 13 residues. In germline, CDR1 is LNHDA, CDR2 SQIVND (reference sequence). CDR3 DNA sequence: TGTGCCAGTAGTTCCGGACAGGCGTCACCCCTCCACTTT. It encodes CASSSGQASPLHF.

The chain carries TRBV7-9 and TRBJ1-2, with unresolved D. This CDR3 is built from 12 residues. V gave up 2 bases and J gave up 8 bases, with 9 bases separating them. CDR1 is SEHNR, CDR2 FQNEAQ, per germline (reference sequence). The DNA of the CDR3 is TGTGCCAGCAGCTTAAACCTGGGGGGCTACACCTTC. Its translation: CASSLNLGGYTF.

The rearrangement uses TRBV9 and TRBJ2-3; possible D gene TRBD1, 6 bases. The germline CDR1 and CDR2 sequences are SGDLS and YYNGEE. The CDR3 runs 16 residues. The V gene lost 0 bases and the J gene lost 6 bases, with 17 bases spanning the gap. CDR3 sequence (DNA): TGTGCCAGCAGCGTAGCCGGGACACAGGTATTTGATACGCAGTATTTT. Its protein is CASSVAGTQVFDTQYF.

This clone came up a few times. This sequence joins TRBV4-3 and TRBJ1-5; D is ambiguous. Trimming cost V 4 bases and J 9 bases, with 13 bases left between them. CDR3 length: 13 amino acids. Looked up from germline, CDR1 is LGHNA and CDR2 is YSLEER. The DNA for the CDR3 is TGCGCCAGCAGCCGCATGGTGGGTCTGCCCCAGCATTTT. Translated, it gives CASSRMVGLPQHF.

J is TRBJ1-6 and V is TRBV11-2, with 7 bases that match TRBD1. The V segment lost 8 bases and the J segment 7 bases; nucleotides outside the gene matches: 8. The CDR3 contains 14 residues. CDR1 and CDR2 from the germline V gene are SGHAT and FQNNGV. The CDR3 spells CASATGLVNSPLHF. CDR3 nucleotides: TGTGCCAGCGCGACAGGGCTCGTCAATTCACCCCTCCACTTT.

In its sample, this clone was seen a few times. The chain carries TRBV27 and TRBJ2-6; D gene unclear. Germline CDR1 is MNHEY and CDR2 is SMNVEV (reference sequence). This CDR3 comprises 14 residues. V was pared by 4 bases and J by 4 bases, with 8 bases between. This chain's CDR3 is CASSSSMGANVLTF. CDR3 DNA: TGTGCCAGCAGTTCAAGTATGGGGGCCAACGTCCTGACTTTC.

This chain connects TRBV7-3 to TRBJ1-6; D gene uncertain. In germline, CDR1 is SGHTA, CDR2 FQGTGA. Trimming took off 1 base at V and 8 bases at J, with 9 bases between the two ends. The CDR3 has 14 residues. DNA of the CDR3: TGTGCCAGCAGCTTAATGCAGGAGGATTCACCCCTCCACTTT. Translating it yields CASSLMQEDSPLHF.

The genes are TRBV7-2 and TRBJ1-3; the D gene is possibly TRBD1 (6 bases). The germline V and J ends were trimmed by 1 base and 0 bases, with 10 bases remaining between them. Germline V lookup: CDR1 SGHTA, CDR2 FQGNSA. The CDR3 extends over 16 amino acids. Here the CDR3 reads CASSLVGTPSGNTIYF. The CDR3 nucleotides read TGTGCCAGCAGCTTAGTAGGGACACCCTCTGGAAACACCATATATTTT.

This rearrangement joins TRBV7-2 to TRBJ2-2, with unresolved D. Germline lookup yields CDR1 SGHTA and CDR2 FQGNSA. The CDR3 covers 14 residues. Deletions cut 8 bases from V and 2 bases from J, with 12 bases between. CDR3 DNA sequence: TGTGCCAGCGGACGGGTAGCCAACACCGGGGAGCTGTTTTTT. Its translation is CASGRVANTGELFF.

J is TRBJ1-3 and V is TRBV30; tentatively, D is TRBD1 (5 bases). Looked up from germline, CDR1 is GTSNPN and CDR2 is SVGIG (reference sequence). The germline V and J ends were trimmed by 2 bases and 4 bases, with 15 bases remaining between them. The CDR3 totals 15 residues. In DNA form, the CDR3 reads TGTGCCTGGAGTCCAGGAGGGGTATGGGGAAACACCATATATTTT. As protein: CAWSPGGVWGNTIYF. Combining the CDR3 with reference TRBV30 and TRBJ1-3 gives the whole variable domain SQTIHQWPATLVQPVGSPLSLECTVEGTSNPNLYWYRQAAGRGLQLLFYSVGIGQISSEVPQNLSASRPQDRQFILSSKKLLLSDSGFYLCAWSPGGVWGNTIYFGEGSWLTVV.